This is a list of T cell receptor beta chains from one sample in a study of blood T cell repertoires in COVID-19. The repertoire was sequenced with immunoSEQ multiplex PCR; TCRdb's copy has only in-frame clones and lacks some. The table has about 90,000 clones, more than 70% seen once. Sequencing was performed on peripheral blood. These receptors all stem from a woman of 80 years or more with acute or convalescent COVID-19. The CDR3 runs from the conserved cysteine through the conserved F or W. A D gene is named only where the DNA matches it firmly. A clone size is listed for some rows: how often the clone was seen (once, few, many), or a class if it is expanded.

j_gene,abundance,d_gene,v_gene,CDR3nt,CDR3aa
TRBJ1-1,once,TRBD1,TRBV9,TGTGCCAGCAGCAGATGGACAGGGGCGGGGACTGAAGCTTTCTTT,CASSRWTGAGTEAFF
TRBJ2-1,NA,TRBD1,TRBV5-1,TGCGCCAGCAGCAAGGACAGGGCTTCCTACAATGAGCAGTTCTTC,CASSKDRASYNEQFF
TRBJ1-2,many,TRBD1,TRBV5-1,TGCGCCAGCAGCTTGGATCTAGGACAGGGCGATGGCTACACCTTC,CASSLDLGQGDGYTF
TRBJ2-3,NA,TRBD2,TRBV5-1,TGCGCCAGCAGCCGCGCTAGCGGGGGGGAGGATACGCAGTATTTT,CASSRASGGEDTQYF
TRBJ1-2,NA,NA,TRBV5-1,TGCGCCAGCAGCTTGGGATCCAGGTCGGTGGTAAATGGCTACACCTTC,CASSLGSRSVVNGYTF
TRBJ1-6,NA,NA,TRBV28,TGTGCCAGCAGTCCTAATAATTCACCCCTCCACTTT,CASSPNNSPLHF
TRBJ2-5,NA,NA,TRBV3-1/TRBV3-2,TGTGCCAGCAGCCAACCGCAAGAGACCCAGTACTTC,CASSQPQETQYF
TRBJ2-5,NA,TRBD2,TRBV5-8,TGTGCCAGCAGCACCTACCGGGGGGGCGGAAGAGAGACCCAGTACTTC,CASSTYRGGGRETQYF
TRBJ2-5,many,TRBD1,TRBV5-1,TGCGCCAGCAATCAGGGGGCGTCAGAGACCCAGTACTTC,CASNQGASETQYF
TRBJ1-2,once,TRBD1,TRBV5-1,TGCGCCAGCAGCCTGCTCGACAGGGGAGTTAACTATGGCTACACCTTC,CASSLLDRGVNYGYTF
TRBJ1-2,NA,NA,TRBV29-1,TGCAGCGTTGACCTCTTCGGCTACACCTTC,CSVDLFGYTF
TRBJ2-5,NA,TRBD2,TRBV18,TGTGCCAGCTCACCGGGAGTAGGAGGGGACTATGAGACCCAGTACTTC,CASSPGVGGDYETQYF
TRBJ2-1,NA,TRBD2,TRBV30,TGTGCCTTCGCTAGCGGGGGGAACAATGAGCAGTTCTTC,CAFASGGNNEQFF
TRBJ2-4,NA,NA,TRBV11-2,TGTGCCAGCAGCGGAACGGGCAAAAACATTCAGTACTTC,CASSGTGKNIQYF
TRBJ1-5,NA,TRBD1,TRBV15,TGTGCCACCAGCAGAGAAAGGACAGGGTATAGCAATCAGCCCCAGCATTTT,CATSRERTGYSNQPQHF
TRBJ1-3,NA,TRBD1,TRBV6-6,TGTGCCAGCAGTTACCTCGGACAGGGGACTGGAAACACCATATATTTT,CASSYLGQGTGNTIYF
TRBJ1-4,NA,TRBD1,TRBV11-1,TGTGCCAGCAGCTTTCGGACAGGGAATGAAAAACTGTTTTTT,CASSFRTGNEKLFF
TRBJ2-2,NA,TRBD2,TRBV3-1/TRBV3-2,TGTGCCAGCAGCCTTGGACTAGCGGGGACCACCGGGGAGCTGTTTTTT,CASSLGLAGTTGELFF
TRBJ2-5,NA,NA,TRBV6-6,TGTGCCAGCAGTGGCGGAGAGACCCAGTACTTC,CASSGGETQYF
TRBJ1-2,NA,NA,TRBV25-1,TGTGCCAGCAGTGAATTTGGGAGAGACTATGGCTACACCTTC,CASSEFGRDYGYTF
TRBJ1-1,NA,NA,TRBV28,TGTGCCAGCAGACAGATTACAGGTTCCGCTGAAGCTTTCTTT,CASRQITGSAEAFF
TRBJ2-1,NA,TRBD2,TRBV19,TGTGCCAGTAGTACGGCGGGGGTTTCCTACAATGAGCAGTTCTTC,CASSTAGVSYNEQFF
TRBJ1-2,NA,NA,TRBV5-1,TGCGCCAGCGGATATGGGGGGGATGGCTACACCTTC,CASGYGGDGYTF
TRBJ1-3,few,NA,TRBV6-6,TGTGCCAGCAGTTACTCGGGCCCGGTGGACACCATATATTTT,CASSYSGPVDTIYF
TRBJ1-5,NA,NA,TRBV7-2,TGTGCCAGCAGCCAGGGTGATAACAATCAGCCCCAGCATTTT,CASSQGDNNQPQHF
TRBJ2-3,NA,NA,TRBV20-1,TGCAGTGTTCCGGGGGAGAATACGCAGTATTTT,CSVPGENTQYF